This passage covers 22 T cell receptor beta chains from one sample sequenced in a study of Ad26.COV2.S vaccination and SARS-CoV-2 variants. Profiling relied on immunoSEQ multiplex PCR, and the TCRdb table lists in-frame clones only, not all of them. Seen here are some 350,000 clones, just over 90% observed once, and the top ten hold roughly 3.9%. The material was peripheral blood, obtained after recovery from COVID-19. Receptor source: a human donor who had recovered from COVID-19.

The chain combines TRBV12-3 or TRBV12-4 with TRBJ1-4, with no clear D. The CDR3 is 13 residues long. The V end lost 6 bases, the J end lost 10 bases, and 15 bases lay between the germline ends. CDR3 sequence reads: CASSPRIEGKLFF. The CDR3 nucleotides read TGTGCCAGCAGCCCTCGGATAGAAGGAAAACTGTTTTTT.

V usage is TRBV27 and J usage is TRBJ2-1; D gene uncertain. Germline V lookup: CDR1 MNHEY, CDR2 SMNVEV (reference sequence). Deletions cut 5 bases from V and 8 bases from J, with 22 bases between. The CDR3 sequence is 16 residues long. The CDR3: CASSNQQAHIIHEQFF. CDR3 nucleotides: TGTGCCAGCAGTAACCAGCAGGCCCACATCATTCATGAGCAGTTCTTC.

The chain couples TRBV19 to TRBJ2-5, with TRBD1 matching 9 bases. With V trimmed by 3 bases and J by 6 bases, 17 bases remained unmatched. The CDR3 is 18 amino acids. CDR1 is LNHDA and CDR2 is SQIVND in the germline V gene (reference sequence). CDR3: CASSIGQGLHKFRQTQYF. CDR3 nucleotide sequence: TGTGCCAGTAGTATCGGACAGGGGCTCCATAAGTTTCGGCAGACCCAGTACTTC.

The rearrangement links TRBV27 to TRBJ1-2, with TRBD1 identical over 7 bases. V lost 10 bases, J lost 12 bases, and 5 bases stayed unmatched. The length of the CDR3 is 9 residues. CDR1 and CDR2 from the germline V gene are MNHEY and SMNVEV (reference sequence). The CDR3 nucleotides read TGTGCCACCCAGGGGGTTCACACCTTC. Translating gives CATQGVHTF.

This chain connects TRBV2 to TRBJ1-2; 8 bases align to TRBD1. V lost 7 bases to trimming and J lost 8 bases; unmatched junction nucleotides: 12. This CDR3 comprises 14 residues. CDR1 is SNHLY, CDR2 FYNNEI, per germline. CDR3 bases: TGTGCCAGCATATGGCACGACAGGGGCAGAGGCTACACCTTC. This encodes CASIWHDRGRGYTF.

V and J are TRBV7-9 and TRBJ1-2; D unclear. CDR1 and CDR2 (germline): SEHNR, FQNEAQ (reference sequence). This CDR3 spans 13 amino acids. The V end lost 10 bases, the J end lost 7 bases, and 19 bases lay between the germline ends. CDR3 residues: CATAEAASLGYTF. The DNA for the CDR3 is TGTGCCACAGCCGAGGCAGCCTCACTTGGCTACACCTTC.

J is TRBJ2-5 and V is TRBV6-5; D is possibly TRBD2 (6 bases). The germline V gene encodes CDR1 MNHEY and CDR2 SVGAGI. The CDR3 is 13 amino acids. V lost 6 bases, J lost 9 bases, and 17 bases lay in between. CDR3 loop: CASRVLGGMAQYF. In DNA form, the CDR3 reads TGTGCCAGCAGGGTACTTGGCGGGATGGCCCAGTACTTC.

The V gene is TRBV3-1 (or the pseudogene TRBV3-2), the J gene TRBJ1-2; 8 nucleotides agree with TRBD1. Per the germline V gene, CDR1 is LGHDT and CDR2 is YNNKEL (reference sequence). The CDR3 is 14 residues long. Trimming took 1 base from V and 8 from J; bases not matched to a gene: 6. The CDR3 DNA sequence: TGTGCCAGCAGCCAAGGGACAGGGCCCCAGGGCTACACCTTC. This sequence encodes CASSQGTGPQGYTF.

In DNA, the CDR3 is TGTGCCAGCAGTCCGCCACTAGCGGGGGCCTCCACAGATACGCAGTATTTT. Amino acids: CASSPPLAGASTDTQYF. This chain uses TRBV27 with TRBJ2-3; 11 bases agree with TRBD2. In germline, CDR1 is MNHEY, CDR2 SMNVEV (reference sequence). The ends lost 5 bases at V and 2 bases at J; junction bases unmatched: 9. The length of the CDR3 is 17 residues.

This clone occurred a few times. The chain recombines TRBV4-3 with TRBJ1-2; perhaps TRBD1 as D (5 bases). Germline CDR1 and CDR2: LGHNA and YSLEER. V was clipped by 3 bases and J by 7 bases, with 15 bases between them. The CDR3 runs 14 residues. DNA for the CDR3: TGCGCCAGCAGCCAGCCAAACCAGGGTGGTGGCTACACCTTC. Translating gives CASSQPNQGGGYTF.

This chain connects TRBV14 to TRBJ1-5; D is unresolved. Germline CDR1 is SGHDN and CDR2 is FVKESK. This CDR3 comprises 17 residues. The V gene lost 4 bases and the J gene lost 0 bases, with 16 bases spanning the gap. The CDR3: CASSPRRNPHSNQPQHF. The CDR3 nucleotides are TGTGCCAGCAGCCCCCGACGGAATCCCCATAGCAATCAGCCCCAGCATTTT.

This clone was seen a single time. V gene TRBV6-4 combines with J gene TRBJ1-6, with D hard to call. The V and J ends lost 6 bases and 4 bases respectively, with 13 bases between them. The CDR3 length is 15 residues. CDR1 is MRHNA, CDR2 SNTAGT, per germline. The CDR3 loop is CASSVRPDYNSPLHF. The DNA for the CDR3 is TGTGCCAGCAGCGTTCGCCCAGATTATAATTCACCCCTCCACTTT.

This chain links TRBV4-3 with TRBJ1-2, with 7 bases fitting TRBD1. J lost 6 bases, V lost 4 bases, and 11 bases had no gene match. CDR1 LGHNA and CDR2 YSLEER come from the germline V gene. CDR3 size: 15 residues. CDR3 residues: CASSPLRQGMDGYTF. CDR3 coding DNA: TGCGCCAGCAGCCCCCTTAGACAGGGAATGGATGGCTACACCTTC.

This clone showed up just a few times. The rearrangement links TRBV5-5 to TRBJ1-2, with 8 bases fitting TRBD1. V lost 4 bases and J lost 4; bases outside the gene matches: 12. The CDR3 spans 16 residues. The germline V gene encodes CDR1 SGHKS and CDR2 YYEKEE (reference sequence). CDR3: CASSAGTAGGAYGYTF. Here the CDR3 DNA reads TGTGCCAGCAGCGCAGGGACGGCAGGGGGCGCCTATGGCTACACCTTC. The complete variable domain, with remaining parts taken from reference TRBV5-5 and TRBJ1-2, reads DAGVTQSPTHLIKTRGQQVTLRCSPISGHKSVSWYQQVLGQGPQFIFQYYEKEERGRGNFPDRFSARQFPNYSSELNVNALLLGDSALYLCASSAGTAGGAYGYTFGSGTRLTVV.

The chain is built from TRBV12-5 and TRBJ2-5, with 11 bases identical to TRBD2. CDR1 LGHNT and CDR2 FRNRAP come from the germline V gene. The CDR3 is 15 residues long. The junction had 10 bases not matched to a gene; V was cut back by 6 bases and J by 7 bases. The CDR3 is CASGSGTSGRRTQYF. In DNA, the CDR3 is TGTGCTAGTGGCTCCGGGACTAGCGGCCGAAGGACCCAGTACTTC.

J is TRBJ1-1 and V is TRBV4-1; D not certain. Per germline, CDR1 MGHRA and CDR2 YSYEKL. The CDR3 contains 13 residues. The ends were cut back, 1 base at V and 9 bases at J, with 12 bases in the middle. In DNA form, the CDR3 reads TGCGCCAGCAGCCAAGTAAACGGGTTGCAAGCTTTCTTT. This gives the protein CASSQVNGLQAFF.

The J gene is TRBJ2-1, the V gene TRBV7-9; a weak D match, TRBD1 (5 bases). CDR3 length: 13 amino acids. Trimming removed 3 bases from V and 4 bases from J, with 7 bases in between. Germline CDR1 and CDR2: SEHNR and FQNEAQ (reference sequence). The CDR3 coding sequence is TGTGCCAGCAGCTTTCGACAGTACAATGAGCAGTTCTTC. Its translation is CASSFRQYNEQFF.

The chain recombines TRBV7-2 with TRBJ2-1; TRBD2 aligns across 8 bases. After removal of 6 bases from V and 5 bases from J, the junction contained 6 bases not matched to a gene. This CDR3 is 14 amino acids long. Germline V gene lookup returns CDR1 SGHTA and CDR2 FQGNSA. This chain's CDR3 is CASRQPGGDNEQFF. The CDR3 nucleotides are TGTGCCAGCAGACAACCGGGAGGGGACAATGAGCAGTTCTTC.

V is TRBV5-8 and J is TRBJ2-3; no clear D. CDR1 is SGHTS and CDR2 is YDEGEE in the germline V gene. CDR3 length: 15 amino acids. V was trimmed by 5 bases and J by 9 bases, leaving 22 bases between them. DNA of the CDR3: TGTGCCAGCAGTCTGGAGCCAGGCTCCCAGTCGACGCAGTATTTT. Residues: CASSLEPGSQSTQYF.

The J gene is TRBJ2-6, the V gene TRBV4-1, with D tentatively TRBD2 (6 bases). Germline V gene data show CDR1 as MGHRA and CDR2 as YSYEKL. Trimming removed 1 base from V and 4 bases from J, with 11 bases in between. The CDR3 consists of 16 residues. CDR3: CASSQVRGTGANVLTF. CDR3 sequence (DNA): TGCGCCAGCAGCCAAGTTCGGGGGACCGGGGCCAACGTCCTGACTTTC.

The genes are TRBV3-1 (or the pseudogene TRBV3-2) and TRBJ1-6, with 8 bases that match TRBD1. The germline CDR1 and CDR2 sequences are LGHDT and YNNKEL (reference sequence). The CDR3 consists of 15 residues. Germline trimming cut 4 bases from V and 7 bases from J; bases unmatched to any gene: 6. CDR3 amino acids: CASSPKDRVNSPLHF. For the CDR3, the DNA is TGTGCCAGCAGCCCGAAGGACAGGGTGAATTCACCCCTCCACTTT.

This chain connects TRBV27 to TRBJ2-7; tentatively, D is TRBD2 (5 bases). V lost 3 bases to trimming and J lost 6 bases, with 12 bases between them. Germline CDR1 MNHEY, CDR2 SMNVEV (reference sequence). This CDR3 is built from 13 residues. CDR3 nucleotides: TGTGCCAGCAGTTTCGAGCAGGCGGGCGAGCAGTACTTC. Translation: CASSFEQAGEQYF.